This TCR beta chain appears in the sequencing data of a study of T cells after yellow fever vaccination. TCRdb re-called the 5' RACE reads with MiXCR, one entry per CDR3 protein. The sample records 100,000 to 150,000 distinct CDR3 sequences, 15% being singletons. Germline loops: CDR1 DFQATT, CDR2 SNEGSKA (reference sequence). The CDR3 runs 10 residues. Trimming took 3 bases from V and 7 from J, leaving 6 bases between them. The clonotype originates from a young man who received the YFV17D yellow fever vaccine. The rearrangement uses TRBV20-1 and TRBJ1-2, with no clear D. The starting material was CD8+ T cells sorted from PBMCs, obtained 5 days after the yellow fever booster vaccination. CDR3 nucleotide sequence: TGCAGTGCTAGGGATTCTGGCTACACCTTC. Its protein is CSARDSGYTF.